This T cell receptor (beta chain) was identified during a study of T cell responses to AZD1222 COVID-19 vaccine. Study at large: Both about-4-week and about-12-week second-dose recipients were combined. General observations from the study: Samples come after the peak T cell response, not at day 14. Seropositive AZD1222 recipients at baseline numbered only 5 or 6. Increases in Spike-specific TCR breadth and depth were seen after two AZD1222 doses.

Assay: immunoSEQ multiplex PCR; the TCRdb copy retains only in-frame clones and omits some. The data show approximately 92,000 clones, about 91% seen once. As for this clone: No antigen is known for it.

This CDR3 is built from 15 residues. Per the germline V gene, CDR1 is MGHRA and CDR2 is YSYEKL. Unmatched junction bases numbered 6, after V lost 5 bases and J lost 4 bases. This clonotype originated in an adult in good health. V gene TRBV4-1 combines with J gene TRBJ2-1; 9 nucleotides align to TRBD2. The source material was peripheral blood, sampled on day 0 of AZD1222 vaccination. The DNA for the CDR3 is TGCGCCAGCAGCATTTCTAGCGGGGAATACAATGAGCAGTTCTTC. Translating gives CASSISSGEYNEQFF.